A selection of T cell receptor beta chains follows, all from one sample in a study of early T cells in non-severe SARS-CoV-2 infection. TCRdb ran MiXCR on the 5' RACE reads and lists one entry per CDR3 protein. The top ten clones hold under 4.5% of a sample with some 61,000 distinct CDR3 sequences, 8.5% to 10% of them seen once. This material consisted of whole blood, taken at baseline. The receptor set was obtained from an adult who was a healthcare worker with PCR-confirmed SARS-CoV-2 infection or an uninfected control (not recorded which). Each CDR3 is given with its conserved first and last residue. A D gene is named only where the DNA matches it firmly. Clone size is shown for a subset of rows, as once, few, many or a class of expanded clone.

d_call	v_call	clone_size	j_call	cdr3_nt	cdr3_aa
NA	TRBV20-1	many	TRBJ1-2	TGCAGTGCTAGAGAAAGAACAGCACCATATGGCTACACCTTC	CSARERTAPYGYTF
TRBD1	TRBV18	NA	TRBJ2-7	TGTGCCAGCTCACCAATAGGACAGGGGACCGGCGAGCAGTACTTC	CASSPIGQGTGEQYF
TRBD1	TRBV4-1	few	TRBJ1-5	TGCGCCAGCAGGGAGAGACAGGGATTCAATCAGCCCCAGCATTTT	CASRERQGFNQPQHF
TRBD2	TRBV7-8	many	TRBJ2-1	TGTGCCAGCAGCCGTAGCGGGGGGGCTTATAATGAGCAGTTCTTC	CASSRSGGAYNEQFF
NA	TRBV29-1	few	TRBJ2-7	TGCAGCGTTGACGGGGGCGAGAAGACCTACGAGCAGTACTTC	CSVDGGEKTYEQYF
TRBD2	TRBV27	few	TRBJ2-7	TGTGCCAACCCGTTTACGGGGGGATACGAGCAGTACTTC	CANPFTGGYEQYF
NA	TRBV30	NA	TRBJ2-2	TGTGCCTGGAGTGTATTAACAGGGTTGGCCGGGGAGCTGTTTTTT	CAWSVLTGLAGELFF
NA	TRBV7-2	few	TRBJ1-6	TGTGCCAGCAGCTTAGAGGTTTATTCACCCCTCCACTTT	CASSLEVYSPLHF
NA	TRBV7-9	many	TRBJ2-2	TGTGCCAGCAGCTTAGCGAAGGCAATGAGTTATACCGGGGAGCTGTTTTTT	CASSLAKAMSYTGELFF
TRBD1	TRBV5-5	few	TRBJ1-1	TGTGCCAGCAGCGCCTGGACAGGGAAGTGGGGAGCTTTCTTT	CASSAWTGKWGAFF
NA	TRBV6-5	few	TRBJ1-6	TGTGCCAGCAGTTATACGGGTGATTCACCCCTCCACTTT	CASSYTGDSPLHF
NA	TRBV11-3	few	TRBJ1-5	TGTGCCAGCAGCTTACACGGTAGCAATCAGCCCCAGCATTTT	CASSLHGSNQPQHF
NA	TRBV7-9	few	TRBJ1-1	TGTGCTAGCAGCTTTCCCGTCCCTGGGACTGAAGCTTTCTTT	CASSFPVPGTEAFF
TRBD1	TRBV7-9	many	TRBJ1-2	TGTGCCAGCAGCGTCGGACAGGGCTCCTATGGCTACACCTTC	CASSVGQGSYGYTF
TRBD1	TRBV5-1	NA	TRBJ2-1	TGCGCCAGCCTGGGGACAGAGTACAATGAGCAGTTCTTC	CASLGTEYNEQFF
NA	TRBV5-4	NA	TRBJ2-3	TGTGCCAGCAGCTTTCGAGGCCTTTCGGATACGCAGTATTTT	CASSFRGLSDTQYF
NA	TRBV3-1	NA	TRBJ2-1	TGTGCCAGCAGCTGGGTAAACAATGAGCAGTTCTTC	CASSWVNNEQFF
NA	TRBV19	few	TRBJ1-4	TGTGCCACCTCCAGGGGAACTAATGAAAAACTGTTTTTT	CATSRGTNEKLFF
TRBD2	TRBV28	few	TRBJ2-3	TGTGCCAGCAGTTTCGGCGGGAGTCTTGCAGATACGCAGTATTTT	CASSFGGSLADTQYF
NA	TRBV13	NA	TRBJ2-1	TGTGCCAGCAGCCCGCCCGGGGGCCCCTACAATGAGCAGTTCTTC	CASSPPGGPYNEQFF
TRBD2	TRBV5-1	many	TRBJ2-5	TGTGCCAGCAGTTTAGACGGGAGGGATCAAGAGACCCAGTACTTC	CASSLDGRDQETQYF
NA	TRBV2	NA	TRBJ2-1	TGTGCCAGCAGTGAAGGGCAGTACACCTACAATGAGCAGTTCTTC	CASSEGQYTYNEQFF
NA	TRBV11-3	NA	TRBJ2-1	TGTGCCAGCAGCTTAGTGGTGGCGTTTGAGGGTGCTGAGCAGTTCTTC	CASSLVVAFEGAEQFF
NA	TRBV7-9	few	TRBJ2-4	TGTGCCAGCAGCTCAGGTTTGGCAGGGGGGATGCCGGAAAACATTCAGTACTTC	CASSSGLAGGMPENIQYF
NA	TRBV2	many	TRBJ2-7	TGTGCCAGCAGTTGGAAACTAGAGTCTACTTCTTTTCGCTCCTACGAGCAGTACTTC	CASSWKLESTSFRSYEQYF
TRBD1	TRBV27	few	TRBJ2-7	TGTGCCAGCAGTTTGCTAGGGGACAGCTCCTACGAGCAGTACTTC	CASSLLGDSSYEQYF
TRBD1	TRBV9	few	TRBJ1-2	TGTGCCAGCGGGGGACCGGGACAGGCTCATGGCTACACCTTC	CASGGPGQAHGYTF
NA	TRBV25-1	NA	TRBJ1-2	TGTGCCAGCAGTGACACCAATTTCTTACATGGCTACACCTTC	CASSDTNFLHGYTF
TRBD1	TRBV7-9	few	TRBJ1-2	TGTGCCAGTATCGGGACAGGGGATTATGGCTACACCTTC	CASIGTGDYGYTF
NA	TRBV11-2	many	TRBJ2-5	TGTGCCAGCAGCTTAGGGCGCGGCTGGAGGGGGGAGACCCAGTACTTC	CASSLGRGWRGETQYF
TRBD1	TRBV20-1	few	TRBJ1-5	TGCAGTGCTAGAGGGACAGGCTATAGCAATCAGCCCCAGCATTTT	CSARGTGYSNQPQHF
NA	TRBV2	many	TRBJ2-3	TGTGCCAGCAGGGACACAGATACGCAGTATTTT	CASRDTDTQYF
NA	TRBV5-1	few	TRBJ2-7	TGCGCCAGCAGCTTGACCGTGGGGGAAGCATCCTACGAGCAGTACTTC	CASSLTVGEASYEQYF
NA	TRBV6-1	NA	TRBJ2-7	TGTGCCAGCAGTTCCACCGACTTGTCCTACGAGCAGTACTTC	CASSSTDLSYEQYF
TRBD1	TRBV24-1	few	TRBJ2-3	TGTGCCACCAGCGATGGACAGGGGGTGAAAGATACGCAGTATTTT	CATSDGQGVKDTQYF
NA	TRBV19	NA	TRBJ1-5	TGTGCCAGTAGTATTTTCGGAGCCGATAGCAATCAGCCCCAGCATTTT	CASSIFGADSNQPQHF
NA	TRBV3-1	few	TRBJ2-7	TGTGCCAGCAGCCACGAGGGCCGCTACGAGCAGTACTTC	CASSHEGRYEQYF
NA	TRBV27	medium-sized	TRBJ2-1	TGTGCCAGCAGCAGGGAGATGGGATCCTACAATGAGCAGTTCTTC	CASSREMGSYNEQFF